Shown below are 7 T cell receptor beta chains from a single sample sequenced in a study of blood T cells in healthy people across ages. With a J-beta primer mix and a sample-barcoded 5' primer, a second PCR ran about 7 to 12 cycles. From the 5' RACE reads, TCRdb called clonotypes with MiXCR, one entry per CDR3 protein. Of about 800,000 distinct CDR3 sequences in the sample, 58% were seen once. The sequencing sample was made of blood. The receptors originated from a man between 25 and 39 years old in good health.

The chain is built from TRBV7-3 and TRBJ2-1; D is perhaps TRBD1 (6 bases). Near its end, the DNA agrees better with TRBJ2-7, so the J call may be wrong. This CDR3 is built from 15 residues. Germline V lookup: CDR1 SGHTA, CDR2 FQGTGA. The CDR3 nucleotides are TGTGCCAGCAGCCCTAGTGGCGACAGGATGGGTGAGCAGTACTTC. Residues: CASSPSGDRMGEQYF.

The rearrangement joins TRBV12-3 or TRBV12-4 to TRBJ2-3, with 9 bases matching TRBD2. V dropped 2 bases and J dropped 4; count of bases not matched to a gene: 4. This CDR3 has 15 residues. CDR3 coding DNA: TGTGCCAGCAGTTTAAGTGCTAGCGGGGCAGATACGCAGTATTTT. Translation gives CASSLSASGADTQYF.

The chain uses TRBV20-1 and TRBJ2-2; D uncertain. The CDR3 is made up of 13 amino acids. The V gene lost 5 bases and the J gene lost 0 bases, with 7 bases spanning the gap. CDR1 is DFQATT, CDR2 SNEGSKA, per germline (reference sequence). The CDR3 region is CSAPDSNTGELFF. CDR3 coding DNA: TGCAGTGCTCCAGACTCGAACACCGGGGAGCTGTTTTTT.

This rearrangement joins TRBV6-5 to TRBJ1-1; no definite D call. CDR3 length: 14 amino acids. Trimming removed 2 bases at V and 4 bases at J, with 11 bases between. CDR1 and CDR2 from the germline V gene are MNHEY and SVGAGI. CDR3 loop: CASSYGGPTTEAFF. The CDR3 region has the DNA TGTGCCAGCAGTTACGGTGGACCAACCACTGAAGCTTTCTTT.

The genes are TRBV7-2 and TRBJ2-7; a possible D gene is TRBD2 (5 bases). The ends were cut back, 4 bases at V and 4 bases at J, with 8 bases in the middle. CDR3 length: 12 residues. Germline lookup yields CDR1 SGHTA and CDR2 FQGNSA. The CDR3 DNA is TGTGCCAGCAGCTCTACTAGATACGAGCAGTACTTC. It codes for CASSSTRYEQYF.

There are a few counts of this clonotype. The CDR3 reads CASSSWGGYEQYF. Here the CDR3 DNA reads TGCGCCAGCAGCTCCTGGGGCGGTTACGAGCAGTACTTC. The chain joins TRBV5-1 to TRBJ2-7; TRBD1 might be the D (5 bases). The CDR3 is 13 amino acids. CDR1 and CDR2 (germline): SGHRS, YFSETQ. Trimming shortened V by 3 bases and J by 4 bases, and 11 bases separated the two germline ends.

The rearrangement uses TRBV11-2 and TRBJ2-4; D is tentatively TRBD1 or TRBD2 (5 bases each). The DNA end favors TRBJ2-7, so the J call may be wrong. The CDR3 has 14 amino acids. Germline V gene sequence: CDR1 SGHAT, CDR2 FQNNGV. CDR3 sequence: CASSEAPGSYEQYF. The DNA for the CDR3 is TGTGCCAGCAGCGAAGCCCCAGGGAGCTACGAGCAGTACTTC.